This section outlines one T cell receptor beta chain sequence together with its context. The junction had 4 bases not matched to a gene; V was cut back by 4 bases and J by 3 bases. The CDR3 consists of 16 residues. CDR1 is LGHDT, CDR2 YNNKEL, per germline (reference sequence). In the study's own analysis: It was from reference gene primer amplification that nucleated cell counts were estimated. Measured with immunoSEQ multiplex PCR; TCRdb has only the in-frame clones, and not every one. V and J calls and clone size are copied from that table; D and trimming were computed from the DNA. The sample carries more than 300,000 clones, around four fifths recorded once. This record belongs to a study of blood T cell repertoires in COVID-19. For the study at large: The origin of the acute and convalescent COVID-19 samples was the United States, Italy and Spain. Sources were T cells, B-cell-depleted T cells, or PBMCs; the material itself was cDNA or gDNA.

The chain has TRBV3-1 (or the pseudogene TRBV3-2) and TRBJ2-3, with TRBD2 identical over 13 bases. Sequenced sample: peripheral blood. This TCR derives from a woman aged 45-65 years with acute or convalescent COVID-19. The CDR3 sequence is CASSLPTSGGTDTQYF. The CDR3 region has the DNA TGTGCCAGCAGCCTACCGACTAGCGGGGGGACAGATACGCAGTATTTT.